Below are 20 T cell receptor beta chains sequenced from a single sample in a study of shared clonotypes between healthy human individuals. Method: immunoSEQ multiplex PCR; TCRdb's copy keeps in-frame clones and lacks some. Altogether millions of clones are present, roughly 96% being singletons, with the ten largest covering about 0.13%. Sequencing used naive CD4+ T cells sorted from blood. Subset: CD45RA+ positively selected. Receptors originate from a man between 18 and 29 years old in good health.

Only one count was recorded for this clone. This chain links TRBV7-9 with TRBJ2-1; perhaps TRBD1 as D (5 bases). V dropped 0 bases and J dropped 0 bases, with 12 bases sitting between them. There are 17 residues in the CDR3. Germline CDR1 SEHNR, CDR2 FQNEAQ (reference sequence). The CDR3 coding sequence is TGTGCCAGCAGCTTAGCGGGGCGGCTAAGCTCCTACAATGAGCAGTTCTTC. The encoded protein is CASSLAGRLSSYNEQFF. Filled out from reference TRBV7-9 and TRBJ2-1, the complete variable domain reads DTGVSQNPRHKITKRGQNVTFRCDPISEHNRLYWYRQTLGQGPEFLTYFQNEAQLEKSRLLSDRFSAERPKGSFSTLEIQRTEQGDSAMYLCASSLAGRLSSYNEQFFGPGTRLTVL.

The rearrangement uses TRBV28 and TRBJ2-7; 8 nucleotides line up with TRBD2. The germline gives CDR1 MDHEN, CDR2 SYDVKM. The CDR3 sequence is 16 residues long. The V and J ends lost 6 bases and 0 bases, in that order; junction bases with no gene match: 10. The CDR3 here is CASSPLLLADSYEQYF. DNA for the CDR3: TGTGCCAGCAGCCCCCTCCTACTAGCGGACTCCTACGAGCAGTACTTC.

This chain joins TRBV7-2 and TRBJ2-3; 8 nucleotides agree with TRBD2. The germline gives CDR1 SGHTA, CDR2 FQGNSA. V dropped 4 bases and J dropped 4; count of bases not matched to a gene: 7. CDR3 length: 15 amino acids. The CDR3 bases are TGTGCCAGCAGCTCCACGCCGGGACTAGCAGATACGCAGTATTTT. Amino acids: CASSSTPGLADTQYF.

This clone was seen many times. Other nucleotide sequences in the sample specify the same CDR3. The chain employs TRBV6-5 and TRBJ2-7, with D uncertain. Trimming shortened V by 7 bases and J by 7 bases, and 17 bases separated the two germline ends. The CDR3 spans 13 residues. CDR1 is MNHEY and CDR2 is SVGAGI in the germline V gene. The CDR3 loop reads CASMGPGVGEQYF. CDR3 bases: TGTGCCAGCATGGGTCCTGGTGTGGGGGAGCAGTACTTC.

V is TRBV19 and J is TRBJ1-5; D remains ambiguous. The CDR3 contains 14 residues. The germline V gene encodes CDR1 LNHDA and CDR2 SQIVND (reference sequence). V lost 3 bases and J 3 bases, leaving 9 bases between the germline ends. The CDR3 protein is CASSMGRPNQPQHF. DNA of the CDR3: TGTGCCAGTAGTATGGGCCGCCCCAATCAGCCCCAGCATTTT.

This chain links TRBV6-6 with TRBJ1-3; D might be TRBD1 (5 bases). Trimming pared 2 bases from V and 0 bases from J, leaving 8 bases between. The CDR3 runs to 15 residues. Germline V gene lookup returns CDR1 MNHNY and CDR2 SVGAGI (reference sequence). CDR3 nucleotides: TGTGCCAGCAGTTACGGGACGGGCTCTGGAAACACCATATATTTT. Protein sequence: CASSYGTGSGNTIYF.

Written as DNA, the CDR3 is TGTGCCTGGAGTGTAGCCGGGGTGGCTGGCTACACCTTC. It yields the protein CAWSVAGVAGYTF. This chain links TRBV30 with TRBJ1-2, with unresolved D. This CDR3 is built from 13 residues. The germline gives CDR1 GTSNPN, CDR2 SVGIG (reference sequence). The V and J ends lost 0 bases and 7 bases respectively, with 12 bases between them.

The chain uses TRBV5-4 and TRBJ2-3; the D gene is possibly TRBD2 (5 bases). Germline lookup yields CDR1 SGHNT and CDR2 YYREEE (reference sequence). V lost 4 bases and J lost 2, with 11 bases in between. There are 14 residues in the CDR3. The DNA for the CDR3 is TGTGCCAGCAGCCAGGACTTTAACACAGATACGCAGTATTTT. It yields the protein CASSQDFNTDTQYF. The full variable domain, in which reference TRBV5-4 and TRBJ2-3 provide the parts outside the CDR3, is ETGVTQSPTHLIKTRGQQVTLRCSSQSGHNTVSWYQQALGQGPQFIFQYYREEENGRGNFPPRFSGLQFPNYSSELNVNALELDDSALYLCASSQDFNTDTQYFGPGTRLTVL.

The V gene is TRBV5-1, the J gene TRBJ1-6; D is unresolved. The V end lost 0 bases, the J end lost 6 bases, and 10 bases lay between the germline ends. CDR1 is SGHRS and CDR2 is YFSETQ in the germline V gene. The CDR3 loop spans 15 amino acids. CDR3 nucleotides: TGCGCCAGCAGCTTGGAAGCGTCAGTTAATTCACCCCTCCACTTT. Its protein product is CASSLEASVNSPLHF.

The rearrangement joins TRBV6-5 to TRBJ1-2, with D unresolved. The V gene lost 5 bases and the J gene lost 6 bases, with 10 bases spanning the gap. From germline, CDR1 is MNHEY and CDR2 SVGAGI. The CDR3 has 12 amino acids. CDR3 coding DNA: TGTGCCAGCAGTAGGTTATTTGATGGCTACACCTTC. Amino acid sequence: CASSRLFDGYTF.

This clone appeared a few times. This chain connects TRBV30 to TRBJ2-4; D may be TRBD1 (7 bases). V lost 1 base to trimming and J lost 7 bases, with 11 bases between them. This CDR3 contains 13 residues. Germline V gene data show CDR1 as GTSNPN and CDR2 as SVGIG (reference sequence). The CDR3 here is CAWSEQGRNIQYF. Here the CDR3 DNA reads TGTGCCTGGAGTGAACAGGGGAGGAACATTCAGTACTTC. Variable domain in full (rest from reference TRBV30 and TRBJ2-4): SQTIHQWPATLVQPVGSPLSLECTVEGTSNPNLYWYRQAAGRGLQLLFYSVGIGQISSEVPQNLSASRPQDRQFILSSKKLLLSDSGFYLCAWSEQGRNIQYFGAGTRLSVL.

The rearrangement links TRBV9 to TRBJ1-4; D uncertain. Germline CDR1 is SGDLS and CDR2 is YYNGEE. The CDR3 is 12 amino acids. V lost 1 base and J lost 8, with 6 bases in between. The CDR3 DNA sequence: TGTGCCAGCAGCGTAACGGGCGAAAAACTGTTTTTT. Its protein product is CASSVTGEKLFF.

The V and J genes are TRBV11-2 and TRBJ2-1, with D unresolved. V shed 5 bases and J shed 15 bases, with 14 bases lying between them. CDR1 and CDR2 from the germline V gene are SGHAT and FQNNGV. The CDR3 extends over 11 amino acids. This CDR3 is CASSLGERVFF. The CDR3 region has the DNA TGTGCCAGCAGCCTCGGTGAAAGGGTGTTCTTC.

In the case of this clone: The sample carries other DNA sequences with the same CDR3. V gene TRBV6-6 combines with J gene TRBJ1-5; D is unresolved. Trimming cost V 2 bases and J 2 bases, with 4 bases left between them. The CDR3 is 13 amino acids. Germline CDR1 and CDR2: MNHNY and SVGAGI (reference sequence). This CDR3 reads CASSYDGNQPQHF. CDR3 in DNA: TGTGCCAGCAGTTACGATGGCAATCAGCCCCAGCATTTT.

This clone appeared a single time. The chain carries TRBV7-2 and TRBJ2-1, with 7 bases aligning to TRBD1. CDR1 is SGHTA, CDR2 FQGNSA, per germline. This CDR3 spans 13 amino acids. J lost 7 bases, V lost 5 bases, and 5 bases had no gene match. The CDR3 sequence is CASSGQVINEQFF. CDR3 nucleotides: TGTGCCAGCAGCGGACAGGTGATTAATGAGCAGTTCTTC.

The chain carries TRBV5-1 and TRBJ1-5; no definite D call. CDR1 and CDR2 (germline): SGHRS, YFSETQ. CDR3 length equals 11 residues. V was shortened by 4 bases and J by 4 bases, with 3 bases between the two germline ends. Written as DNA, the CDR3 is TGCGCCAGCAGCGTGAATCAGCCCCAGCATTTT. Residues: CASSVNQPQHF.

Comments on this clone: Other DNA sequences of this sample code for an identical CDR3. This sequence joins TRBV7-9 and TRBJ2-5, with D unresolved. Germline V gene sequence: CDR1 SEHNR, CDR2 FQNEAQ (reference sequence). This CDR3 is 12 amino acids long. Trimming took off 6 bases at V and 1 base at J, with 6 bases between the two ends. CDR3 protein: CASSSLQETQYF. The DNA of the CDR3 is TGTGCCAGCAGTTCGCTCCAAGAGACCCAGTACTTC.

V and J are TRBV21-1 and TRBJ1-3; the D call in the table, TRBD1, was not verified against the DNA. TRBV21-1 is reported as a pseudogene. This CDR3 is built from 15 residues. This CDR3 is CASSNRLSSGNTIYF. CDR3 coding DNA: TGTGCCAGCAGCAACAGGCTCAGCTCTGGAAACACCATATATTTT.

To note about this clone: The same CDR3 arises from other DNA sequences in this sample as well. The rearrangement uses TRBV30 and TRBJ2-7, with TRBD2 matching over 8 bases. The CDR3 is 13 residues long. Losses at the gene ends were 3 bases for V and 0 bases for J; bases not matched to a gene: 1. CDR1 and CDR2 (germline): GTSNPN, SVGIG (reference sequence). CDR3 DNA sequence: TGTGCCTGGAGAGCGGGGGCCTCCTACGAGCAGTACTTC. Translating gives CAWRAGASYEQYF.

This chain links TRBV11-2 with TRBJ2-7, with 9 positions matching TRBD2. Germline V gene sequence: CDR1 SGHAT, CDR2 FQNNGV. J lost 4 bases, V lost 3 bases, and 4 bases had no gene match. This CDR3 contains 14 residues. Written as DNA, the CDR3 is TGTGCCAGCAGCTTCGGACTAGCGTTTTACGAGCAGTACTTC. It encodes CASSFGLAFYEQYF. The full variable domain, in which reference TRBV11-2 and TRBJ2-7 provide the parts outside the CDR3, is EAGVAQSPRYKIIEKRQSVAFWCNPISGHATLYWYQQILGQGPKLLIQFQNNGVVDDSQLPKDRFSAERLKGVDSTLKIQPAKLEDSAVYLCASSFGLAFYEQYFGPGTRLTVT.